These 31 T cell receptor beta chains were sequenced from one sample in a study of T cells after posttransplantation cyclophosphamide. Using immunoSEQ multiplex PCR, the repertoire was profiled, and TCRdb retains in-frame clones only, with some absent. Observed in the sample are over 35,000 clones, none of them singletons. The specimen was PBMCs. These receptor sequences come from a man in his forties or fifties in good health, CMV-negative, and a related stem cell transplant donor.

This clone was seen repeatedly, ten times or more. V is TRBV5-4 and J is TRBJ1-6; 7 nucleotides line up with TRBD1. This CDR3 has 14 residues. Germline CDR1 reads SGHNT; CDR2 reads YYREEE (reference sequence). Unmatched junction bases numbered 6, after V lost 2 bases and J lost 10 bases. DNA for the CDR3: TGTGCCAGCAGCTTAGACAGGGTAGTGTCACCCCTCCACTTT. Translating it yields CASSLDRVVSPLHF. Supplemented by reference TRBV5-4 and TRBJ1-6, the full variable domain reads ETGVTQSPTHLIKTRGQQVTLRCSSQSGHNTVSWYQQALGQGPQFIFQYYREEENGRGNFPPRFSGLQFPNYSSELNVNALELDDSALYLCASSLDRVVSPLHFGNGTRLTVT.

The table lists this clone with many counts. This chain joins TRBV5-1 and TRBJ2-7; 11 bases agree with TRBD1. This CDR3 region has 14 residues. The J segment lost 7 bases and the V segment lost 4 bases, leaving 7 bases of the junction unmatched. Germline CDR1 SGHRS, CDR2 YFSETQ. In DNA form, the CDR3 reads TGCGCCAGCAGCACAGGACAGGGGGCGGGGGAGCAGTACTTC. Protein: CASSTGQGAGEQYF.

The chain employs TRBV5-1 and TRBJ2-1; 11 bases line up with TRBD2. Germline CDR1 reads SGHRS; CDR2 reads YFSETQ. The trim removed 0 bases at V and 7 bases at J, leaving 9 bases unmatched. CDR3 length: 17 amino acids. The CDR3: CASSLVLAGVMGNEQFF. The CDR3 nucleotides read TGCGCCAGCAGCTTGGTACTAGCGGGGGTGATGGGGAATGAGCAGTTCTTC.

This clone was seen at least ten times. The rearrangement links TRBV6-6 to TRBJ2-7; D not certain. V was pared by 2 bases and J by 5 bases, with 13 bases between. Per the germline V gene, CDR1 is MNHNY and CDR2 is SVGAGI (reference sequence). The CDR3 runs 14 residues. DNA for the CDR3: TGTGCCAGCAGTTACACAGACGAAGGAAACGAGCAGTACTTC. Translated: CASSYTDEGNEQYF.

The chain carries TRBV28 and TRBJ2-1; 11 bases align to TRBD1. V gave up 2 bases and J gave up 8 bases; unmatched junction bases: 5. Germline loops: CDR1 MDHEN, CDR2 SYDVKM. The CDR3 consists of 15 residues. The CDR3 coding sequence is TGTGCCAGCAGTTTAGCCGGACAGGGGGCCTATGAGCAGTTCTTC. Residues: CASSLAGQGAYEQFF. Variable domain in full (rest from reference TRBV28 and TRBJ2-1): DVKVTQSSRYLVKRTGEKVFLECVQDMDHENMFWYRQDPGLGLRLIYFSYDVKMKEKGDIPEGYSVSREKKERFSLILESASTNQTSMYLCASSLAGQGAYEQFFGPGTRLTVL.

This clone has a handful of counts. The J gene is TRBJ2-3, the V gene TRBV7-9; perhaps TRBD1 as D (5 bases). This CDR3 has 15 amino acids. V gave up 1 base and J gave up 0 bases, with 8 bases separating them. Germline CDR1 reads SEHNR; CDR2 reads FQNEAQ (reference sequence). The CDR3 here is CASSLGQLSTDTQYF. In DNA, the CDR3 is TGTGCCAGCAGCTTAGGACAGTTGAGCACAGATACGCAGTATTTT. Complete variable domain (other parts from reference TRBV7-9 and TRBJ2-3): DTGVSQNPRHKITKRGQNVTFRCDPISEHNRLYWYRQTLGQGPEFLTYFQNEAQLEKSRLLSDRFSAERPKGSFSTLEIQRTEQGDSAMYLCASSLGQLSTDTQYFGPGTRLTVL.

This clone was seen at least ten times. Other DNA sequences in this sample translate to the same CDR3. The rearrangement links TRBV9 to TRBJ1-2; 9 nucleotides align to TRBD1. The CDR3 runs 15 residues. CDR1 is SGDLS, CDR2 YYNGEE, per germline. Trimming removed 0 bases from V and 4 bases from J; junction bases left unmatched: 4. CDR3 residues: CASSVGGQGLYGYTF. The CDR3 region has the DNA TGTGCCAGCAGCGTAGGGGGACAGGGACTCTATGGCTACACCTTC.

In this sample, this clone turned up many times. The chain combines TRBV11-3 with TRBJ2-5, with TRBD1 as a possible D gene (6 bases). V lost 4 bases to trimming and J lost 2 bases, with 11 bases between them. The CDR3 consists of 14 residues. Germline CDR1 and CDR2: SGHNT and YENEEA. The CDR3 DNA is TGTGCCAGCAGCTCGGAGACAGGTCAAGAGACCCAGTACTTC. This gives the protein CASSSETGQETQYF.

This clone has a count of ten or more. The CDR3 DNA reads TGCGCCAGCAGCCAAGACAGGGGCCGGGATGGCTACACCTTC. Protein product: CASSQDRGRDGYTF. The chain employs TRBV4-1 and TRBJ1-2, with D possibly TRBD1 on 6 matching bases. From germline, CDR1 is MGHRA and CDR2 YSYEKL. There are 14 residues in the CDR3. V lost 0 bases and J lost 6, with 11 bases in between.

This clone was observed many times. The gene calls are TRBV10-1 and TRBJ2-3; tentatively, D is TRBD1 (6 bases). The CDR3 is 15 residues long. Germline CDR1 reads WNHNN; CDR2 reads SYGVQD (reference sequence). Trimming took 8 bases from V and 2 from J, leaving 17 bases between them. CDR3 DNA sequence: TGCGCCAGCCCCTTGGGGGCAGCCACCACAGATACGCAGTATTTT. It codes for CASPLGAATTDTQYF.

This clone showed up many times. J is TRBJ1-5 and V is TRBV2; perhaps TRBD1 as D (5 bases). This CDR3 contains 16 residues. Germline V gene sequence: CDR1 SNHLY, CDR2 FYNNEI. V lost 0 bases and J 6 bases, leaving 15 bases between the germline ends. CDR3: CASSEAFFLGLQPQHF. The CDR3 nucleotides are TGTGCCAGCAGTGAAGCCTTCTTCCTGGGGCTTCAGCCCCAGCATTTT.

This clone has only a few counts. This chain connects TRBV18 to TRBJ2-3, with a weak D call TRBD2 (6 bases). CDR3 size: 13 residues. V was trimmed by 1 base and J by 5 bases, leaving 7 bases between them. Germline V lookup: CDR1 KGHSH, CDR2 LQKENI. CDR3 in DNA: TGTGCCAGCTCACCACTGGGAGGAGATACGCAGTATTTT. Translating it yields CASSPLGGDTQYF.

The rearrangement uses TRBV30 and TRBJ1-6; 8 bases match TRBD1. The CDR3 is made up of 15 amino acids. CDR1 is GTSNPN and CDR2 is SVGIG in the germline V gene (reference sequence). Trimming removed 5 bases from V and 10 bases from J; junction bases left unmatched: 13. In nucleotides, the CDR3 is TGTGCCTGGGGGATCCAGGACAGGGAAGGATCACCCCTCCACTTT. Residues: CAWGIQDREGSPLHF.

This clone turned up a few times. The chain links TRBV12-2 to TRBJ2-5; the table's D call of TRBD2 was not tested on the DNA. The end of the DNA aligns better with TRBJ2-7, so the J call may be wrong. TRBV12-2 counts as a pseudogene. The CDR3 loop spans 13 amino acids. The CDR3 nucleotides are TGTGCAAGTCGCTTCCGGGGTCCCTACGAGCAGTACTTC. This encodes CASRFRGPYEQYF.

This sequence joins TRBV7-2 and TRBJ1-2; no firm D call. Germline V gene sequence: CDR1 SGHTA, CDR2 FQGNSA. The V and J ends lost 1 base and 3 bases respectively, with 9 bases between them. The CDR3 sequence is 14 residues long. CDR3 DNA: TGTGCCAGCAGCTTAGTGCCAGAAGACTATGGCTACACCTTC. This encodes CASSLVPEDYGYTF.

This clone was recorded many times. V gene TRBV6-5 combines with J gene TRBJ1-5; D unresolved. The CDR3 sequence is 15 residues long. Trimming left V 2 bases short and J 0 bases short, with 8 bases between. Germline assignment: CDR1 MNHEY and CDR2 SVGAGI. Here the CDR3 reads CASSYGGGSNQPQHF. The DNA for the CDR3 is TGTGCCAGCAGTTACGGAGGCGGTAGCAATCAGCCCCAGCATTTT.

The chain recombines TRBV5-1 with TRBJ2-1; 7 bases agree with TRBD2. In germline, CDR1 is SGHRS, CDR2 YFSETQ. This CDR3 contains 14 residues. V was clipped by 2 bases and J by 8 bases; unmatched bases: 7. The chain's CDR3 is CASSLQVGGDEQFF. The CDR3 coding sequence is TGCGCCAGCAGCTTACAGGTTGGGGGGGATGAGCAGTTCTTC.

This clone was observed many times. The CDR3 sequence is CASRYSSGVYEQYF. In DNA, the CDR3 is TGTGCCAGCCGATATTCCTCGGGGGTCTACGAGCAGTACTTC. This chain links TRBV18 with TRBJ2-7, with D tentatively TRBD2 (6 bases). The CDR3 is made up of 14 amino acids. Between the trimmed V and J ends, which lost 8 bases and 3 bases, there was a span of 17 bases. Germline V lookup: CDR1 KGHSH, CDR2 LQKENI.

Points on this clone: The missing conserved phenylalanine or tryptophan at the end of this CDR3 makes a read error likely. Because the CDR3's place on the DNA is in doubt, the DNA is left out and the CDR3 is given as listed by TCRdb. The J gene is TRBJ1-6, the V gene TRBV14; TRBD1 is taken as the D call from the table, unchecked against the DNA. The CDR3 region is 10 residues in length, termini included. In germline, CDR1 is SGHDN, CDR2 FVKESK. CDR3 sequence: CASSQGDRVG.

This clone has at least ten counts. V and J are TRBV12-5 and TRBJ2-3; possibly TRBD2 for D (5 bases). V was pared by 5 bases and J by 2 bases, with 11 bases between. The CDR3 is 14 residues long. The germline gives CDR1 LGHNT, CDR2 FRNRAP. Written as DNA, the CDR3 is TGTGCTAGTGGTACCGAGCGGATCACAGATACGCAGTATTTT. Encoded protein: CASGTERITDTQYF.

This clone was counted many times. The CDR3 loop reads CAISESLAGGQDTQYF. The CDR3 DNA sequence: TGTGCCATCAGTGAGTCGCTCGCGGGGGGGCAAGATACGCAGTATTTT. The chain combines TRBV10-3 with TRBJ2-3; 9 bases agree with TRBD2. The CDR3 has 16 residues. CDR1 and CDR2 from the germline V gene are ENHRY and SYGVKD. The V and J ends lost 0 bases and 5 bases, in that order; junction bases with no gene match: 6.

Many counts were recorded for this clone. This CDR3 reads CASSPGGDEQFF. The CDR3 DNA sequence: TGTGCCAGTAGTCCTGGAGGGGATGAGCAGTTCTTC. This rearrangement joins TRBV19 to TRBJ2-1; D perhaps matches TRBD2 (6 bases). The CDR3 extends over 12 amino acids. V was pared by 5 bases and J by 8 bases, with 10 bases between. Germline V gene lookup returns CDR1 LNHDA and CDR2 SQIVND (reference sequence).

This clone has only a few counts. One end of the junction fails to match germline, which may point to a read error. V and J are TRBV6-5 and TRBJ1-5; D is ambiguous. This CDR3 is built from 13 residues. Germline assignment: CDR1 MNHEY and CDR2 SVGAGI. CDR3 bases: TGTGCCAGTCGGACTCTCATCAATGAGCCCCAGCATTTT. Protein: CASRTLINEPQHF.

The genes are TRBV27 and TRBJ2-7; D is possibly TRBD2 (7 bases). This CDR3 contains 15 residues. Trimming took off 2 bases at V and 2 bases at J, with 13 bases between the two ends. The germline V gene has CDR1 MNHEY and CDR2 SMNVEV (reference sequence). The CDR3 loop is CASSLRGGIPYEQYV. CDR3 DNA sequence: TGTGCCAGCAGTTTAAGGGGGGGGATCCCCTACGAGCAGTACGTC.

The CDR3 loop is CASSQGNGRASEQFF. CDR3 coding DNA: TGCGCCAGCAGCCAAGGTAACGGGAGGGCCTCTGAGCAGTTCTTC. V and J are TRBV4-1 and TRBJ2-1; 8 bases line up with TRBD2. V shed 1 base and J 9 bases; nucleotides not matched to a gene: 8. The CDR3 extends over 15 amino acids. CDR1 MGHRA and CDR2 YSYEKL come from the germline V gene.

This clone appeared many times. The chain recombines TRBV19 with TRBJ1-2, with 10 bases matching TRBD1. With 7 bases clipped from V and 2 bases from J, the junction kept 4 bases outside the gene matches. This CDR3 spans 14 amino acids. CDR1 is LNHDA and CDR2 is SQIVND in the germline V gene (reference sequence). The CDR3 nucleotides are TGTGCCAGTACCCCGGGACAGGGGAACTATGGCTACACCTTC. It codes for CASTPGQGNYGYTF.

This clone was detected ten times or more. CDR3 DNA: TGTGCCAGCAGCTTAGGCTTGGACAGCCAAGGGCCCCAGCATTTT. This sequence encodes CASSLGLDSQGPQHF. The chain joins TRBV7-2 to TRBJ1-5, with D possibly matching TRBD1 (6 bases). CDR3 length equals 15 residues. In germline, CDR1 is SGHTA, CDR2 FQGNSA. Trimming left V 1 base short and J 9 bases short, with 16 bases between. The full variable domain, in which reference TRBV7-2 and TRBJ1-5 provide the parts outside the CDR3, is GAGVSQSPSNKVTEKGKDVELRCDPISGHTALYWYRQSLGQGLEFLIYFQGNSAPDKSGLPSDRFSAERTGGSVSTLTIQRTQQEDSAVYLCASSLGLDSQGPQHFGDGTRLSIL.

The chain has TRBV4-2 and TRBJ1-2; D unclear. There are 15 residues in the CDR3. Trimming removed 1 base at V and 7 bases at J, with 16 bases between. Germline CDR1 and CDR2: LGHNA and YNFKEQ. The CDR3 bases are TGTGCCAGCAGCCAAGGCGGCGGCCCCTTAGGTGGCTACACCTTC. Translation gives CASSQGGGPLGGYTF.

This clone showed up many times. This chain uses TRBV25-1 with TRBJ1-1, with unresolved D. Trimming took 2 bases from V and 2 from J, leaving 6 bases between them. This CDR3 is 13 amino acids long. The germline gives CDR1 MGHDK, CDR2 SYGVNS. CDR3 protein: CASSEQTNTEAFF. The CDR3 DNA follows: TGTGCCAGCAGTGAACAAACTAACACTGAAGCTTTCTTT.

The chain joins TRBV2 to TRBJ2-7; TRBD1 is a possible D gene (6 bases). Germline values: CDR1 SNHLY, CDR2 FYNNEI. The V and J ends lost 6 bases and 10 bases respectively, with 16 bases between them. There are 12 residues in the CDR3. This chain's CDR3 is CASSADSSSQYV. CDR3 sequence (DNA): TGTGCCAGCAGCGCGGACAGTTCCTCCCAGTACGTC.

In its sample, this clone was seen many times. The chain combines TRBV5-4 with TRBJ1-6; 10 nucleotides align to TRBD1. This CDR3 is built from 14 residues. The germline V gene has CDR1 SGHNT and CDR2 YYREEE (reference sequence). Trimming took 4 bases from V and 7 from J; bases not matched to a gene: 2. The CDR3 DNA reads as TGTGCCAGCAGCCCGGGACAGGGGAATTCACCCCTCCACTTT. It codes for CASSPGQGNSPLHF.